The 2 T cell receptor beta chains below were found in one sample sequenced in a study of PD-1 blockade in classical Hodgkin lymphoma. Regarding time point: cycle 4 day 1 (C4D1), after less than seven weeks of nivolumab. Brentuximab vedotin exposure varied, and every patient relapsed after autologous stem cell transplantation. Clones were sequenced by immunoSEQ multiplex PCR, and TCRdb holds only the in-frame ones, with some missing. The profile shows roughly 25,000 clones, approximately 65% of them singletons. The sequences come from peripheral blood mononuclear cells (PBMCs), collected before the fourth cycle of nivolumab. The source of these receptors is a human donor with classical Hodgkin lymphoma.

The rearrangement links TRBV27 to TRBJ2-1; TRBD2 matches 10 bases. V lost 3 bases to trimming and J lost 14 bases; unmatched junction nucleotides: 10. CDR1 and CDR2 from the germline V gene are MNHEY and SMNVEV (reference sequence). The CDR3 sequence is 14 residues long. DNA for the CDR3: TGTGCCAGCAGTTTTCGGCTAGCGGGGGCCAGAAAGTTCTTC. This sequence encodes CASSFRLAGARKFF.

CDR3 sequence reads: CASGEWSNEQFF. CDR3 bases: TGTGCCAGCGGCGAATGGAGCAATGAGCAGTTCTTC. The chain combines TRBV7-9 with TRBJ2-1; no definite D call. The CDR3 totals 12 residues. Germline V gene lookup returns CDR1 SEHNR and CDR2 FQNEAQ (reference sequence). V lost 8 bases and J 6 bases, leaving 11 bases between the germline ends.